This T cell receptor (beta chain) was recovered during a study of shared clonotypes between healthy human individuals (dated by TCRdb to about 2020). With regard to the full study: The cohort comprised two women and three men aged 18 to 49 years. For each donor, three plates each were used for CD4 naive and CD4 memory, two plates were used for CD8 naive, and one plate was used for CD8 memory. To estimate repertoire size and how much clonotypes are shared between individuals, the study performed deep sequencing of blood TCR repertoires from 4 to 6 healthy adults. Different laboratories and diverse techniques were used to prepare libraries and sequence TCR repertoires, to increase sequencing depth and limit assay-specific biases. Between about 0.8 and 9 billion PBMCs per donor were obtained by leukapheresis. The full study reports these points: Pairwise subsampling led to the expectation that sequencing depth would affect the degree of clonotype sharing among donors. Naive subsets generally had larger estimated clonotype richness than memory subsets did. Compared with non-shared clonotypes, the clonotypes found in all four sorted-subset donors had higher generation probabilities. Sampling was restricted to blood, and TCR repertoires in tissue are likely to differ from TCR repertoires in blood. Even with the large sequencing depth, rarefaction of the sorted-subset datasets indicated that sequencing was incomplete. Because the study included a small number of donors, the genetic and exposure-history diversity represented was limited. Sharing across a handful of donors was observed for around 5% of naive CD4, under 4% of naive CD8, about 2.3% of memory CD4, and 0.4% of memory CD8 clonotypes.

TCR CDR3 regions were amplified from genomic DNA by multiplex PCR using the deep immunoSEQ assay. Genomic DNA extracted from each cell subset was distributed evenly over all wells of several immunoSEQ 96-well plates, and each plate served as one replicate. For sorted subsets, roughly 200 ng of genomic DNA, equivalent to some 30,000 T cell genomes, went into each replicate PCR. Purified libraries were quantified with a Qubit 3.0 fluorometer, sized on a Bioanalyzer 2100, and re-quantified with the KAPA Library Quantification kit. Every immunoSEQ 96-well plate was sequenced on a dedicated single-read 150-cycle Illumina NextSeq 550 flow cell. Regarding the original processing steps: The immunoSEQ output contained only junctional sequences without quality scores, so filtering could not match that applied to full-length reads. To assign V/J genes and CDR3, sequences were annotated using PyIR, a Python wrapper for IgBLAST v1.9, with IMGT germline references. Reads were removed for weak V/J assignments (E-value above 1e-6), missing CDR3, stop codons, out-of-frame junctions, or ambiguous translated residues. V3J clonotypes were defined as sequences sharing an identical inferred V gene, J gene, and CDR3 amino acid sequence. Percentage overlap between repertoires was calculated by dividing the number of shared unique clonotypes by the size of the smaller repertoire. Richness of each repertoire was evaluated using RTK rarefaction, the Chao1 estimator, and Recon v2.1 estimates of unobserved clonotypes. Generation probabilities were computed with OLGA for all TCRbeta clonotypes obtained by the gDNA method from several donors. Held by TCRdb, this immuneACCESS table contains in-frame sequences only and omits some clones. Under half of the omission traces to an unresolved V gene where checked; the cause of the rest is unknown. That table furnishes V, J and clone size, whereas the DNA furnished D and trimming. The sample contains roughly 2 million clones, about 95% of them found a single time. The top ten constitute more than 0.95% of the sample.

CD8 naive samples consisted of CD45RO-negative cells that were positively selected for CCR7, yielding a CD45RA+CCR7+ population without TemRA cells. The donors were healthy, HIV-negative adults who had no recently reported acute infections or vaccinations. Every donor was a Caucasian adult residing in Nashville, Tennessee, USA. Blood was collected by leukapheresis, and PBMCs were isolated by Ficoll-Histopaque density gradient centrifugation and then cryopreserved in liquid nitrogen vapor phase. Analytical flow cytometry was used to check the purity and quantity of each magnetically sorted T cell population. Genomic DNA was isolated from every sorted fraction and measured by UV absorbance on a Nanodrop 2000c. As for this clone: Its antigen target is currently unknown. Base qualities are not provided; no much larger clone lies one nucleotide away. In the same sample, other DNA sequences code for this CDR3.

The CDR3 numbers 13 residues from cysteine through phenylalanine. CDR3 DNA is the only sequence kept; it has 39 bases, read in frame from the first base. CDR1 and CDR2 (MNHEY, SMNVEV) derive from the germline V gene (reference sequence). At the junction V is shortened by 1 base and J by 5 bases, with 5 bases in between. The rearrangement joined TRBV27 to TRBJ1-4; no D gene call is confident. This TCR was recovered from a man between 18 and 29 years old in good health. The sequencing input was naive CD8+ T cells sorted from blood. Sample cell subset or site, as interpreted from the label and publication: CD45RA+CCR7+. The bases read TGTGCCAGCAGTTTATTGGGAAATGAAAAACTGTTTTTT. This codes for CASSLLGNEKLFF.